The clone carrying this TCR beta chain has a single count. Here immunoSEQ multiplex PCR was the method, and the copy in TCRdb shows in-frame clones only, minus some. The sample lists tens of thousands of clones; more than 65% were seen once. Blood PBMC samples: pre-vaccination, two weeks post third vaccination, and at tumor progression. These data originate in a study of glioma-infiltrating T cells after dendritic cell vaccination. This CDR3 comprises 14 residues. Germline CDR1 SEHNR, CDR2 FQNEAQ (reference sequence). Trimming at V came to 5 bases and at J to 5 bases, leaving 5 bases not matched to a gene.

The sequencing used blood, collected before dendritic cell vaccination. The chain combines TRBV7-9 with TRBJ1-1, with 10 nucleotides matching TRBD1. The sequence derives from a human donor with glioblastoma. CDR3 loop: CASSRGTGETEAFF. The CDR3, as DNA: TGTGCCAGCAGCCGAGGGACAGGGGAGACTGAAGCTTTCTTT. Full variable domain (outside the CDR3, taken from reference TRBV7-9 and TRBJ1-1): DTGVSQNPRHKITKRGQNVTFRCDPISEHNRLYWYRQTLGQGPEFLTYFQNEAQLEKSRLLSDRFSAERPKGSFSTLEIQRTEQGDSAMYLCASSRGTGETEAFFGQGTRLTVV.